Sequencing of this T cell receptor (beta chain) was carried out in a study of Graves' ophthalmopathy and Graves' hyperthyroidism. About the research overall: Peripheral blood collection took place at initial diagnosis, before any treatment. Findings of the study overall: Most expanded thyroid clonotypes above 0.001 frequency also appeared in blood.

Additional autoimmune diseases, uncontrolled infections, pregnancy or lactation disqualified patients. It was on clinical symptoms, serum thyroxine, TRAb, thyroid ultrasound and orbital computed tomography that diagnosis relied. The germline CDR1 and CDR2 sequences are SGHTA and FQGTGA. This CDR3 is built from 16 residues. V lost 5 bases to trimming and J lost 5 bases; unmatched junction nucleotides: 10. Note on this clonotype: The target antigen is unknown.

The study amplified TCR beta CDR3 regions using RNA transcripts. RT-PCR in the first round used HTBI primers; a second-round multiplex PCR followed. Via MiXCR, TCRdb re-called the multiplex PCR reads, giving one row per CDR3 protein. The sample records 650,000 to 800,000 distinct CDR3 sequences, 35% to 45% being singletons. The sample consisted of peripheral blood. The receptor's source is an adult man with Graves' ophthalmopathy. J is TRBJ2-5 and V is TRBV7-3, with 11 positions matching TRBD2. The CDR3 sequence is CASSPPGLAGPETQYF. The CDR3 DNA reads TGTGCCAGCAGCCCTCCCGGACTAGCGGGTCCGGAGACCCAGTACTTC.